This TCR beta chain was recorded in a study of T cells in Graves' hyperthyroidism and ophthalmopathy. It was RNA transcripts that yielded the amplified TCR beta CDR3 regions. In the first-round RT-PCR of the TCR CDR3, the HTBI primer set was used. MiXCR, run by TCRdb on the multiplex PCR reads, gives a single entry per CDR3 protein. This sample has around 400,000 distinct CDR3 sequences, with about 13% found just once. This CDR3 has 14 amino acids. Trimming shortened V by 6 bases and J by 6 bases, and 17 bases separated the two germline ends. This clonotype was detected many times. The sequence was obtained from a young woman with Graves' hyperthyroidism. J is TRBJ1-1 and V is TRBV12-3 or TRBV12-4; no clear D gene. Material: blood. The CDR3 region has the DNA TGTGCCAGCAGCCAGATTGAGGGAATCTCTGAAGCTTTCTTT. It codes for CASSQIEGISEAFF.